This TCR beta chain is drawn from a study of blood T cell repertoires in COVID-19. The CDR3 has 15 residues. The J segment lost 7 bases and the V segment lost 5 bases, leaving 7 bases of the junction unmatched. Germline CDR1 reads MGHDK; CDR2 reads SYGVNS. Adults between roughly 18 and 95 years of age took part from approximately 24 US areas. TCRdb's copy holds only in-frame clones and misses some; the assay was immunoSEQ multiplex PCR. The data hold approximately 240,000 clones, with around 90% observed a single time. The specimen was PBMCs or T cells enriched from blood (not recorded which). This TCR was recovered from a woman under 30 who had recovered from COVID-19. J is TRBJ1-6 and V is TRBV25-1, with 8 bases aligning to TRBD1. The CDR3 DNA reads TGTGCCAGCAGTCCCGGGACAGGAAGCAATTCACCCCTCCACTTT. It specifies CASSPGTGSNSPLHF.